This T cell receptor (beta chain) was found in a study of siplizumab effects on memory and regulatory T cells. Study-wide points: Proof of suppressive function in proliferating Tregs from siplizumab cultures was not established. Where siplizumab was present, mappable alloreactive CD4+ clones averaged around 69% Treg-derived, compared with 26.9% in controls. In roughly 80-95% of proliferating CD4+ or CD8+ clones, a naive or memory phenotype could not be assigned. The study found that siplizumab significantly reduced alloreactive sequences traceable to unstimulated CD4+ memory cells.

Data came from immunoSEQ multiplex PCR; TCRdb stores just in-frame clones and leaves some out. This repertoire shows some 100,000 clones, about 93% found once; its top ten account for roughly 0.6%. There are 15 residues in the CDR3. Losses at the gene ends were 1 base for V and 4 bases for J; bases not matched to a gene: 7. Germline V gene data show CDR1 as GTSNPN and CDR2 as SVGIG (reference sequence). In the case of this clone: Antigen specificity is unknown.

J is TRBJ2-1 and V is TRBV30; 7 bases are a match to TRBD2. The specimen was Tregs sorted from blood. This clonotype originated in a human donor in good health. The DNA of the CDR3 is TGTGCCTGGAGTGCTCTAGCGGTTCCTTACAATGAGCAGTTCTTC. Amino acid sequence: CAWSALAVPYNEQFF.